This entry describes one T cell receptor beta chain. Germline CDR1 reads SGHRS; CDR2 reads YFSETQ. The CDR3 runs 16 residues. After removal of 0 bases from V and 4 bases from J, the junction contained 2 bases not matched to a gene. The data were taken from a study of cytomegalovirus exposure and HLA in healthy donors. Each donor was nominally healthy when sampled (though unrecorded immune exposures were likely). Use of 60 Vbeta and 13 Jbeta primers characterized the PCR. The table came from immunoSEQ multiplex PCR; TCRdb's copy has only in-frame clones and leaves some out. The profile shows more than 150,000 clones, around 84% of them singletons.

The sequence was obtained from a girl aged 2-10 years in good health and CMV-seropositive. V and J are TRBV5-1 and TRBJ2-5; 14 nucleotides line up with TRBD2. The sample taken for sequencing was PBMCs. In DNA, the CDR3 is TGCGCCAGCAGCTTGGCCGGACTAGCGGGAGGAGAGACCCAGTACTTC. The encoded protein is CASSLAGLAGGETQYF.